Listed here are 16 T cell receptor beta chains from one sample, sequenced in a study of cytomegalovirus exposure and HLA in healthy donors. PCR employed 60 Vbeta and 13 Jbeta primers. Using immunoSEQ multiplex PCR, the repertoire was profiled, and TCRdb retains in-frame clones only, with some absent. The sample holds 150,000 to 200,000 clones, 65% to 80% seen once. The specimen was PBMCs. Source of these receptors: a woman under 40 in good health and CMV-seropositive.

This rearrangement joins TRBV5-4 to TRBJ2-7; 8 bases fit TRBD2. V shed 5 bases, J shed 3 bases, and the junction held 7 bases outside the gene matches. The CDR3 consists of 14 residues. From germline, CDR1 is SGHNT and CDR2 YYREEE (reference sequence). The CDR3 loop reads CASSRAGVSYEQYF. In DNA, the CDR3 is TGTGCCAGCAGTCGAGCGGGGGTCAGCTACGAGCAGTACTTC.

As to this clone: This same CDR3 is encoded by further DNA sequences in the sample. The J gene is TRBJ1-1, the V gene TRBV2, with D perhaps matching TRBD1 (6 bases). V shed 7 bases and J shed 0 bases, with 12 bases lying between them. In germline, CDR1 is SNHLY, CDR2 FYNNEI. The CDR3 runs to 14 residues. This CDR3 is CASITDRMNTEAFF. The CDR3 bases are TGTGCCAGCATCACAGACAGGATGAACACTGAAGCTTTCTTT.

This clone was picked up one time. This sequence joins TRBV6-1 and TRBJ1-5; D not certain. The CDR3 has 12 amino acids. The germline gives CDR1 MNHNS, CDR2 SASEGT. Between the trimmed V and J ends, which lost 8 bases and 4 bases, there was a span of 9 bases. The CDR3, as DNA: TGTGCCAGCCAGGCGGGAAATCAGCCCCAGCATTTT. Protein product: CASQAGNQPQHF.

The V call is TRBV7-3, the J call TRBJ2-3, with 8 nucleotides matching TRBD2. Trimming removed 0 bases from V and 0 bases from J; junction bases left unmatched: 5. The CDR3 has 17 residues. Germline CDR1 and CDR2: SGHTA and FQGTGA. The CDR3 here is CASSLTPASGSTDTQYF. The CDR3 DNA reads TGTGCCAGCAGCTTAACACCCGCTAGCGGGAGCACAGATACGCAGTATTTT. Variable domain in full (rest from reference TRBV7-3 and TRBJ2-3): GAGVSQTPSNKVTEKGKYVELRCDPISGHTALYWYRQSLGQGPEFLIYFQGTGAADDSGLPNDRFFAVRPEGSVSTLKIQRTERGDSAVYLCASSLTPASGSTDTQYFGPGTRLTVL.

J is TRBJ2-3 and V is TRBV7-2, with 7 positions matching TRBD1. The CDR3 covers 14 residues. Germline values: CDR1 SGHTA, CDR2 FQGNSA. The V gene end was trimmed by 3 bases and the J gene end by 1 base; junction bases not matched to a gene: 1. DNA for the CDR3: TGTGCCAGCAGCTTCGGGACAGGCACAGATACGCAGTATTTT. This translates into CASSFGTGTDTQYF.

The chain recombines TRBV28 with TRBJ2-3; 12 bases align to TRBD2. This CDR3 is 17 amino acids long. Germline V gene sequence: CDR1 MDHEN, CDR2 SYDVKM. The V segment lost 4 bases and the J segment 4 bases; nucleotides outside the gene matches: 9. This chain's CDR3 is CASSSGASGGAADTQYF. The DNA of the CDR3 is TGTGCCAGCAGTTCGGGAGCTAGCGGGGGGGCGGCAGATACGCAGTATTTT.

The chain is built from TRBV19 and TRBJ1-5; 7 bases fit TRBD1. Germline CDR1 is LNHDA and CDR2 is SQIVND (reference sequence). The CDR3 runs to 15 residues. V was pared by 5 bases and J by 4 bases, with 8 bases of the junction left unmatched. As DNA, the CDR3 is TGTGCCAGTAGTCCGACGACAGGGTCGAATCAGCCCCAGCATTTT. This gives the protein CASSPTTGSNQPQHF.

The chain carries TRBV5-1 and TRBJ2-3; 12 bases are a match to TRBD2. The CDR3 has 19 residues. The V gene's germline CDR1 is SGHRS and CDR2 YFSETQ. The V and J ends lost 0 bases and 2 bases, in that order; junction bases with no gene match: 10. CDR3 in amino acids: CASSLGTGTSGSYTDTQYF. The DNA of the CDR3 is TGCGCCAGCAGCTTGGGAACCGGGACTAGCGGGTCGTACACAGATACGCAGTATTTT.

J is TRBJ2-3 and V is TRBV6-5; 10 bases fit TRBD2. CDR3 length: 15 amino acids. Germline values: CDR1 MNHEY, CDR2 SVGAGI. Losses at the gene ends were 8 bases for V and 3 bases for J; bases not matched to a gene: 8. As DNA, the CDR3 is TGTGCCAGCTCCAACCTACTAGCGGGGACAGATACGCAGTATTTT. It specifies CASSNLLAGTDTQYF.

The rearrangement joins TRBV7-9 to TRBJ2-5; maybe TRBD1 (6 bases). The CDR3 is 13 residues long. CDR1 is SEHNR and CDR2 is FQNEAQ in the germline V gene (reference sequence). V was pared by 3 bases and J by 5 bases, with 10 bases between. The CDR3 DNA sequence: TGTGCCAGCAGCTTTGGGGGCGGCGAGACCCAGTACTTC. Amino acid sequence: CASSFGGGETQYF.

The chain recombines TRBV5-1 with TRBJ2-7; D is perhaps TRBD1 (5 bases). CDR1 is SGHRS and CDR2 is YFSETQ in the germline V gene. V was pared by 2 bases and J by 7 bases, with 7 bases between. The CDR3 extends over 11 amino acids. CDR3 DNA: TGCGCCAGCAGCTTAGGGGCAGAGCAGTACTTC. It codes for CASSLGAEQYF.

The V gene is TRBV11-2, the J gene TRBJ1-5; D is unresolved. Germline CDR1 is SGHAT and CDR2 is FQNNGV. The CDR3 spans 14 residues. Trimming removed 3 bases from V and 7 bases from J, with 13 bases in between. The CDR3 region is CASSLGEYSQPQHF. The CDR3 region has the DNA TGTGCCAGCAGCTTGGGAGAGTACAGCCAGCCCCAGCATTTT.

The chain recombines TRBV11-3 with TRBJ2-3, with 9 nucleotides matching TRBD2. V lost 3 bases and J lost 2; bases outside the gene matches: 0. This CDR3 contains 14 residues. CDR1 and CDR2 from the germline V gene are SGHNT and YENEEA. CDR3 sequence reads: CASSLGLATDTQYF. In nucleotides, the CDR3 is TGTGCCAGCAGCTTGGGACTAGCCACAGATACGCAGTATTTT.

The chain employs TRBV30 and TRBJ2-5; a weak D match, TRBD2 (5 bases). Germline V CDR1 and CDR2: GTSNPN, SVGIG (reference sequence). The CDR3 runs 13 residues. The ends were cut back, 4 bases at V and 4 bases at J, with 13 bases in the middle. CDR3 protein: CAWNRREGETQYF. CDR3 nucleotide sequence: TGTGCCTGGAATAGACGTGAGGGAGAGACCCAGTACTTC.

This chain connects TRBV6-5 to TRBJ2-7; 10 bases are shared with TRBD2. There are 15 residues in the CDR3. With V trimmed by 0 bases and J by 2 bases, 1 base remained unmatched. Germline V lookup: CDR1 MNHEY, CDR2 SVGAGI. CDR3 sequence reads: CASSYSLAGAYEQYF. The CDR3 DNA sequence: TGTGCCAGCAGTTACTCCCTAGCGGGGGCCTACGAGCAGTACTTC.

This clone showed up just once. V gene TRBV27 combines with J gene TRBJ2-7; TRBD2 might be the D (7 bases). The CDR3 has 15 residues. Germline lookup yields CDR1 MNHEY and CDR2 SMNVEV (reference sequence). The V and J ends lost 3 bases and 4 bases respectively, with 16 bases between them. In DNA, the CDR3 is TGTGCCAGCAGTTTTGGGGGGGCGCAGAATTACGAGCAGTACTTC. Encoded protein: CASSFGGAQNYEQYF.